The clone carrying this T cell receptor beta chain was recorded once. Antigen: not known. The CDR3 is 12 residues long. Germline CDR1 reads SGHDT; CDR2 reads YYEEEE. V was shortened by 1 base and J by 5 bases, with 6 bases between the two germline ends. The data belong to a study of cytotoxic CD8 clonotypes in ibrutinib-treated CLL. Depths of 1 in 200,000 to 1 in 1 million T cells were the sequencing target. Clones were read by immunoSEQ multiplex PCR, and TCRdb kept only the in-frame ones, dropping some. This sample has approximately 210,000 clones, with roughly 72% found just once. Study findings and constraints: While tracking circulating CD8+ T-cell counts, baseline clonality exceeded that of age-matched healthy donors. Public clonotypes, an uncommon group, contracted or remained stable on treatment.

The TCR originated in a human donor with chronic lymphocytic leukemia. This sequence joins TRBV5-6 and TRBJ1-1; D is uncertain. The sequenced sample was PBMCs, obtained after 24 months of ibrutinib treatment. The chain's CDR3 is CASSLRRTEAFF. In nucleotides, the CDR3 is TGTGCCAGCAGCTTGAGGCGGACTGAAGCTTTCTTT.